This T cell receptor (beta chain) was profiled in a study of T cell responses to AZD1222 COVID-19 vaccine. Study-wide findings and caveats: Across spike, vaccine-associated CD4 TCRs were found, dominant at 160-218 and 743-854. Reportedly, nearly half of unique spike TCRs recognized epitopes outside B.1.351/B.1.1.7 mutations.

With regard to this clone: Its cognate antigen is unknown.

The repertoire was sequenced with immunoSEQ multiplex PCR; TCRdb's copy has only in-frame clones and lacks some. The sample lists 120,000 to 150,000 clones; about 93% were seen once. The material was peripheral blood, obtained on day 0 of AZD1222 vaccination. The sequence derives from an adult in good health.

Here the CDR3 DNA reads TGTGCCAGTAGTATAGTATCTCACACCGGGGAGCTGTTTTTT. This sequence encodes CASSIVSHTGELFF. The V and J genes are TRBV19 and TRBJ2-2, with D hard to call. The CDR3 spans 14 residues. Germline CDR1 and CDR2: LNHDA and SQIVND (reference sequence). Between the trimmed V and J ends, which lost 1 base and 3 bases, there was a span of 6 bases.